This T cell receptor (beta chain) was identified during a study of T-cell reconstitution after alpha-beta-depleted transplantation in children. The CDR3 totals 15 residues. Germline lookup yields CDR1 MDHEN and CDR2 SYDVKM. The ends were cut back, 2 bases at V and 4 bases at J, with 15 bases in the middle. Unique molecular identifiers were used to barcode this TCRbeta library. TCRdb called the PCR reads again in MiXCR, with one record for every CDR3 protein. The table records around 440,000 distinct CDR3 sequences, roughly 10% of them present only once. This clonotype was counted many times. The chain joins TRBV28 to TRBJ2-7, with TRBD1 as a possible D gene (5 bases). The material sequenced was PBMCs, taken before TCRalphabeta/CD19-depleted stem cell transplant. This sequence was found in a child aged 2 to 9 with inherited bone marrow failure, due to receive a stem cell transplant. The CDR3 region has the DNA TGTGCCAGCAGTTTACTAGTCGGCAGGGTATACGAGCAGTACTTC. This codes for CASSLLVGRVYEQYF.